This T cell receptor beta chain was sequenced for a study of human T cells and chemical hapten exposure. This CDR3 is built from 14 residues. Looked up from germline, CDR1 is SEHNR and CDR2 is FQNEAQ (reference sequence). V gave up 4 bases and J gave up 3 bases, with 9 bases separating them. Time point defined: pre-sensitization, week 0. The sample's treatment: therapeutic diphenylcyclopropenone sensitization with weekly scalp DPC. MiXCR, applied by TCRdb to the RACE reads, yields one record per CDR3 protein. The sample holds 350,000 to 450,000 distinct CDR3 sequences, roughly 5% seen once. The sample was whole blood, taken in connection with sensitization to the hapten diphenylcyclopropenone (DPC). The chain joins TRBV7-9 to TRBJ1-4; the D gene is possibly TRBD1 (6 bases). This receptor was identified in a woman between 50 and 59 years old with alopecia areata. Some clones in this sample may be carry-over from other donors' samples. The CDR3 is CASSSTGANEKLFF. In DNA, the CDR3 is TGTGCCAGCAGCTCGACAGGAGCTAATGAAAAACTGTTTTTT.